Listed below are T cell receptor beta chains from one sample, sequenced in a study of blood T cell repertoires in COVID-19. The method was immunoSEQ multiplex PCR; TCRdb's version includes in-frame clones alone and lacks a portion of them. This sample yields about 70,000 clones, of which around nine tenths are seen a single time; less than 2.5% belongs to the top ten. Material: peripheral blood. These receptors originate from a human donor in a cohort sampled during active COVID-19. Each CDR3 is given with its conserved first and last residue. A D gene is named only where the DNA matches it firmly. The size field is filled for only some rows; it gives once, few, many or a size class.

clone_size: -
d_call: TRBD1
j_call: TRBJ1-2
cdr3_length: 13
v_call: TRBV19
cdr3_aa: CASSNRDRGGYTF
cdr3_nt: TGTGCCAGTAGTAACCGGGACAGGGGTGGCTACACCTTC

clone_size: -
d_call: TRBD1
j_call: TRBJ2-1
cdr3_length: 15
v_call: TRBV5-6
cdr3_aa: CASSFGTGSYNEQFF
cdr3_nt: TGTGCCAGCAGCTTCGGGACAGGTTCCTACAATGAGCAGTTCTTC

clone_size: -
d_call: -
j_call: TRBJ2-5
cdr3_length: 15
v_call: TRBV7-3
cdr3_aa: CASSLASGYQETQYF
cdr3_nt: TGTGCCAGCAGCTTGGCAAGCGGGTACCAAGAGACCCAGTACTTC

clone_size: -
d_call: -
j_call: TRBJ2-7
cdr3_length: 10
v_call: TRBV7-9
cdr3_aa: CASSHYEQYF
cdr3_nt: TGTGCCAGCAGCCACTACGAGCAGTACTTC

clone_size: few
d_call: -
j_call: TRBJ2-7
cdr3_length: 14
v_call: TRBV27
cdr3_aa: CASSLEGGPYEQYF
cdr3_nt: TGTGCCAGCAGTTTAGAAGGAGGACCCTACGAGCAGTACTTC

clone_size: -
d_call: -
j_call: TRBJ2-3
cdr3_length: 15
v_call: TRBV6-4
cdr3_aa: CASSDGGANTDTQYF
cdr3_nt: TGTGCCAGCAGTGATGGGGGGGCAAACACAGATACGCAGTATTTT

clone_size: -
d_call: -
j_call: TRBJ1-5
cdr3_length: 13
v_call: TRBV19
cdr3_aa: CASSIQANQPQHF
cdr3_nt: TGTGCCAGTAGTATCCAAGCCAATCAGCCCCAGCATTTT

clone_size: -
d_call: TRBD1
j_call: TRBJ1-2
cdr3_length: 17
v_call: TRBV18
cdr3_aa: CASSPRLNRDRESGYTF
cdr3_nt: TGTGCCAGCTCACCAAGACTGAACCGGGACAGGGAGAGTGGCTACACCTTC

clone_size: many
d_call: -
j_call: TRBJ2-7
cdr3_length: 16
v_call: TRBV4-3
cdr3_aa: CASSQDRGTYSYEQYF
cdr3_nt: TGCGCCAGCAGCCAAGATCGCGGAACTTACTCCTACGAGCAGTACTTC

clone_size: -
d_call: -
j_call: TRBJ2-3
cdr3_length: 18
v_call: TRBV18
cdr3_aa: CASSPIYLQGTSTDTQYF
cdr3_nt: TGTGCCAGCTCACCGATCTACCTACAGGGTACGAGCACAGATACGCAGTATTTT

clone_size: -
d_call: -
j_call: TRBJ2-7
cdr3_length: 14
v_call: TRBV19
cdr3_aa: CASSTTGRSYEQYF
cdr3_nt: TGTGCCAGTAGTACGACAGGGAGGTCCTACGAGCAGTACTTC

clone_size: -
d_call: TRBD1
j_call: TRBJ1-1
cdr3_length: 13
v_call: TRBV6-5
cdr3_aa: CATRTGGDAEAFF
cdr3_nt: TGTGCCACGCGGACAGGGGGGGACGCTGAAGCTTTCTTT

clone_size: -
d_call: -
j_call: TRBJ2-3
cdr3_length: 13
v_call: TRBV21-1
cdr3_aa: CASRKGLTDTQYF
cdr3_nt: TGTGCCAGCAGAAAAGGGCTTACAGATACGCAGTATTTT

clone_size: -
d_call: TRBD1
j_call: TRBJ1-1
cdr3_length: 17
v_call: TRBV18
cdr3_aa: CASSGQGARVSNTEAFF
cdr3_nt: TGTGCCAGCTCGGGACAGGGGGCGCGTGTTTCGAACACTGAAGCTTTCTTT

clone_size: -
d_call: TRBD1
j_call: TRBJ2-2
cdr3_length: 12
v_call: TRBV28
cdr3_aa: CASSLGQRELFF
cdr3_nt: TGTGCCAGCAGTTTGGGACAGCGGGAGCTGTTTTTT

clone_size: few
d_call: -
j_call: TRBJ1-3
cdr3_length: 16
v_call: TRBV3-1/TRBV3-2
cdr3_aa: CASSQVSGSSGNTIYF
cdr3_nt: TGTGCCAGCAGCCAAGTCAGCGGAAGCTCTGGAAACACCATATATTTT

clone_size: -
d_call: -
j_call: TRBJ1-4
cdr3_length: 15
v_call: TRBV4-1
cdr3_aa: CASSPLLATNEKLFF
cdr3_nt: TGCGCCAGCAGCCCCCTCCTTGCAACTAATGAAAAACTGTTTTTT

clone_size: -
d_call: TRBD1
j_call: TRBJ1-2
cdr3_length: 16
v_call: TRBV5-5
cdr3_aa: CASSLREGTGGYGYTF
cdr3_nt: TGTGCCAGCAGCTTGAGGGAAGGGACAGGGGGCTATGGCTACACCTTC

clone_size: -
d_call: -
j_call: TRBJ1-4
cdr3_length: 17
v_call: TRBV5-1
cdr3_aa: CASSLAEGGKTNEKLFF
cdr3_nt: TGCGCCAGCAGCTTGGCCGAGGGAGGAAAAACTAATGAAAAACTGTTTTTT

clone_size: -
d_call: TRBD1
j_call: TRBJ1-2
cdr3_length: 14
v_call: TRBV7-2
cdr3_aa: CASSSLDRIYGYTF
cdr3_nt: TGTGCCAGCAGCTCCTTGGACAGGATCTATGGCTACACCTTC

clone_size: few
d_call: TRBD1
j_call: TRBJ2-1
cdr3_length: 15
v_call: TRBV10-1
cdr3_aa: CAGVGTELGLNEQFF
cdr3_nt: TGCGCCGGGGTTGGGACAGAATTGGGCCTCAATGAGCAGTTCTTC

clone_size: -
d_call: -
j_call: TRBJ2-7
cdr3_length: 15
v_call: TRBV4-3
cdr3_aa: CASSPVSGSPYEQYF
cdr3_nt: TGCGCCAGCAGCCCAGTAAGCGGGTCCCCCTACGAGCAGTACTTC